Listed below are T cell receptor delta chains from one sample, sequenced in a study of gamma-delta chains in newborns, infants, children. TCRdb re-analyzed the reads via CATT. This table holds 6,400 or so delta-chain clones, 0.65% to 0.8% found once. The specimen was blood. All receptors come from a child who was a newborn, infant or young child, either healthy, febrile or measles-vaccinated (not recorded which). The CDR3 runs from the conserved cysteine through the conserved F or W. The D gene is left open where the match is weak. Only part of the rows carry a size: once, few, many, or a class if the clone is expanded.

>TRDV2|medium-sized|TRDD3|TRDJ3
TGTGCCTGTGACACGGGGGGATATAGAGTCTGGGACACCCGACAGATGTTTTTC
CACDTGGYRVWDTRQMFF
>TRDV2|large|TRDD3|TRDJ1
TGTGCCTGTGACACCCTGGGGGATCGGTACACCGATAAACTCATCTTT
CACDTLGDRYTDKLIF
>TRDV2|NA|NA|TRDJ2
TGTGCCTGTGACACTGGGGATCCTACAGCACAACTCTTCTTT
CACDTGDPTAQLFF
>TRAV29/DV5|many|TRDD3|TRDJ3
TGTGCAGCAAGCTTTTACTGGGGGATACGCGTTCGGGACACCCGACAGATGTTTTTC
CAASFYWGIRVRDTRQMFF
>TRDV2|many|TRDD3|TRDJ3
TGTGCCTGTGACACCGTACTGGGGGATACGTCCTGGGACACCCGACAGATGTTTTTC
CACDTVLGDTSWDTRQMFF
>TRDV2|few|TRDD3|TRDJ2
TGTGCCTGTGACGCTCTGGGGGCTACGTTGGGTTTGACAGCACAACTCTTCTTT
CACDALGATLGLTAQLFF
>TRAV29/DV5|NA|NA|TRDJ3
TGTTCCGAAATCGGGGCCCCACGACATATGTTTTTC
CSEIGAPRHMFF
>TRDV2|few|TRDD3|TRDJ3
TGTGCCTGTGACGTACTGGGGGATACGCCTTGGGACGCCCGACAGATGTTTTTC
CACDVLGDTPWDARQMFF
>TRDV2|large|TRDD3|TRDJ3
TGTGCCTGTGACAATACTGGGGGAGTCTCCTGGGACACCCGACAGATGTTTTTC
CACDNTGGVSWDTRQMFF
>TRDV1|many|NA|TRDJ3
TGTGCTCTTGGGGGCACGTATCCTGATTACTGGGACTGGGACACCCGACAGATGTTTTTC
CALGGTYPDYWDWDTRQMFF
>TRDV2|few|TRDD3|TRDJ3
TGTGCCTGTGACCTACTGGGGGATGGGGCCTGGGACACCCGACAGATGTTTTTC
CACDLLGDGAWDTRQMFF
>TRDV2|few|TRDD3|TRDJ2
TGTGCCTGTGATGCCCTGGGGGCTTTGACAGCACACCTCTTCTTT
CACDALGALTAHLFF
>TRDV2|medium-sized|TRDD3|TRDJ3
TGTGCCTGTGACACGGGCTGGGGGAGCTCCTGGGACACCCGACAGATGTTTTTC
CACDTGWGSSWDTRQMFF
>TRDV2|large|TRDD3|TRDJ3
TGTGCCTGTGACAGTATAAGGACTGGGGGATCGAGCTCCTGGGACACCCGACAGATGTTTTTC
CACDSIRTGGSSSWDTRQMFF
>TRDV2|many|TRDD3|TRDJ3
TGTGCCTGTGACACCGACCTTTTAACTGGGGGTCTCAGGGGCTCCTGGGACACCCGACAGATGTTTTTC
CACDTDLLTGGLRGSWDTRQMFF
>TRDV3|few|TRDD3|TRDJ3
TGCGCCTTTAGATTACGGGGGGATACGAGAGCTTGGGACACCCGACAGATGTTTTTC
CAFRLRGDTRAWDTRQMFF
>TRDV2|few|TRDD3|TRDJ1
TGTGCCTGTGACTCCAACCCTACTGGGGTCGATAAACTCATCTTT
CACDSNPTGVDKLIF
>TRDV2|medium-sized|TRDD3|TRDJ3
TGTGCCTGTGACACCGTACTGGGGGATACGAGCTCCTGGGACACCCGACAGATGTTTTTC
CACDTVLGDTSSWDTRQMFF
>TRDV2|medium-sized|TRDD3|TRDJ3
TGTGCCTGTGACACCGTCGGGGGATACTCCTGGGACACCCGACAGATGTTTTTC
CACDTVGGYSWDTRQMFF
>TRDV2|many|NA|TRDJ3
TGTGCCTGTGACACCGTTAGGGTTCCCAAGAGCTCCTGGGACACCCGACAGATGTTTTTC
CACDTVRVPKSSWDTRQMFF
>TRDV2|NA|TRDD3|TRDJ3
TGTGCCTGTGACACCGTACTGGGGGACGTCAGCTCCTGGGACACCCGCCAGATGTTTTTC
CACDTVLGDVSSWDTRQMFF
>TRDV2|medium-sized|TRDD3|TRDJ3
TGTGCCTGTGACAGGGTGTCTGGGGGATCCAGCTCCTGGGACACCCGACAGATGTTTTTC
CACDRVSGGSSSWDTRQMFF
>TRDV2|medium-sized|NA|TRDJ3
TGTGCCTGTGACCCCTATACGATTTCCTGGGACACCCGACAGATGTTTTTC
CACDPYTISWDTRQMFF
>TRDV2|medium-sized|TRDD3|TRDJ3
TGTGCCTGTGACACGGTGGGGGATACTCGGGACACCCGACAGATGTTTTTC
CACDTVGDTRDTRQMFF
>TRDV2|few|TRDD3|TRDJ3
TGTGCCTGTGACACGCCTGGGGGGGGCTCCTGGGACACCCGACAGATGTTTTTC
CACDTPGGGSWDTRQMFF
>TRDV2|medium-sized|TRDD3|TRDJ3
TGTGCCTGTGACCCCTTACTGGGGGATACGCCCGGCTCCTGGGACACCCGACAGATGTTTTTC
CACDPLLGDTPGSWDTRQMFF
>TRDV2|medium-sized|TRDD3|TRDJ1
TGTGCCTGTGACCCGCTGGGGGACACCGATAAACTCATCTTT
CACDPLGDTDKLIF